This T cell receptor beta chain comes out of a study of cytomegalovirus exposure and HLA in healthy donors. Comments on this clone: Its antigen remains unidentified.

Findings of the study overall: A previous analysis found most TCR beta V segments productive roughly 87% or roughly 30% of the time. Analyzed later, most CMV-associated TCR beta chains appeared HLA-restricted. Presence/absence comparisons presumed near-even sequencing depth among donors.

The J segment lost 3 bases and the V segment lost 8 bases, leaving 4 bases of the junction unmatched. Germline V gives CDR1 SNHLY, CDR2 FYNNEI. The CDR3 runs to 14 residues. PCR involved 60 Vbeta and 13 Jbeta primers. Data came from immunoSEQ multiplex PCR; TCRdb stores just in-frame clones and leaves some out. The repertoire holds 100,000 to 150,000 clones, with roughly three fifths as singletons. Sequencing was carried out using PBMCs. V and J are TRBV2 and TRBJ1-5; 10 bases are shared with TRBD1. The TCR originated in a woman aged 40 to 50 in good health and CMV-seronegative. CDR3 DNA sequence: TGTGCCAGCGGGACAGGGGAAATCAATCAGCCCCAGCATTTT. As protein: CASGTGEINQPQHF.